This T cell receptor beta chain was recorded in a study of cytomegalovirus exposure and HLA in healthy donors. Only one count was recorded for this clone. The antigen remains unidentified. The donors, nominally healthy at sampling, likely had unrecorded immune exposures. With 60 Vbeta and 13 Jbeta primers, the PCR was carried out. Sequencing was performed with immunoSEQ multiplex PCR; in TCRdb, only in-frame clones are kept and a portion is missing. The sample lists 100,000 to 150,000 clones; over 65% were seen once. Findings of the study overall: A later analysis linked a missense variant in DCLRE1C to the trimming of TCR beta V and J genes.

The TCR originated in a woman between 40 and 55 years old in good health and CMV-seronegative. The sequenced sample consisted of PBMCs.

For the CDR3, the DNA is TGTGCCAGCAGCGATGGACTAGCGGTGGCCTACAATGAGCAGTTCTTC. The encoded protein is CASSDGLAVAYNEQFF. J is TRBJ2-1 and V is TRBV5-4, with TRBD2 matching over 10 bases. Losses at the gene ends were 4 bases for V and 2 bases for J; bases not matched to a gene: 6. The CDR3 covers 16 residues. Germline V gene data show CDR1 as SGHNT and CDR2 as YYREEE (reference sequence).